The clone carrying this T cell receptor beta chain was recorded only once. The entry originates in a study of blood T cell repertoires in COVID-19. Study overall: Sample material is recorded as cDNA or gDNA derived from T cells, B-cell-depleted T cells, or PBMCs.

V trimming: 5 bases; J trimming: 7 bases; junction bases outside the gene matches: 5. The CDR3 consists of 14 residues. The germline V gene encodes CDR1 SGHTA and CDR2 FQGTGA. Assay: immunoSEQ multiplex PCR; the TCRdb copy retains only in-frame clones and omits some. The profile shows about 140,000 clones, approximately 84% of them singletons. Those enrolled, adults aged roughly 18 to 90 years, came from around 25 US areas. The receptor comes from a woman under 30 who had been exposed to COVID-19. What was sequenced was PBMCs or T cells enriched from blood (not recorded which). The chain joins TRBV7-3 to TRBJ2-1, with 10 bases fitting TRBD2. CDR3 bases: TGTGCCAGCAGCAGGACTAGCGGAACTAATGAGCAGTTCTTC. Amino acids: CASSRTSGTNEQFF.